This TCR beta chain was profiled in a study of shared clonotypes between healthy human individuals. This CDR3 contains 14 residues. Germline CDR1 and CDR2: MRHNA and SNTAGT. V dropped 5 bases and J dropped 4 bases, with 13 bases sitting between them. This table comes from immunoSEQ multiplex PCR, and its TCRdb copy is limited to in-frame clones, with some not included. The sample includes over a million clones, roughly 97% of them seen just once. This TCR came from a young man in good health. The rearrangement links TRBV6-4 to TRBJ2-3; D gene ambiguous. Sequenced material: naive CD4+ T cells sorted from blood. Subset meaning: CD45RA+ positively selected. This CDR3 is CASSPVAGPDTQYF. Here the CDR3 DNA reads TGTGCCAGCAGTCCGGTAGCAGGTCCAGATACGCAGTATTTT.